This TCR beta chain was found in a study of tissue T cells after allogeneic stem cell transplantation. Assay used: immunoSEQ multiplex PCR; TCRdb lists only in-frame clones, some missing. The table lists roughly 6,400 clones, more than 40% of them singletons. Indicated time point: mouse harvest day 7 after allogeneic transplant. Each mouse received 10^7 T-cell-depleted marrow cells plus 10^6 splenic CD5+ T cells by tail vein. B6 (H2b) cells into BALB/c (H2d) mice; tissues taken at day 7 or 14. CDR1 and CDR2 (germline): KGHPV, FQNQEV (reference sequence). The junction had 1 base not matched to a gene; V was cut back by 7 bases and J by 4 bases. There are 13 residues in the CDR3. This clone has only a few counts. Its antigen is not identified. Genes and germline are mouse. The read is 1 residue too short to cover the CDR3 end, so that end is filled in from the germline J gene. Study-wide results and limits: Across patients, clones rarely overlapped, yet motif clusters were shared tissue-specifically. Anatomically similar tissues had similar TCR repertoires within each patient.

The clonotype was recovered from a female BALB/c mouse given C57BL/6 T cells with graft-versus-host disease after an allogeneic hematopoietic cell transplant. Sequencing used gut tissue. The rearrangement links TRBV26 to TRBJ1-4, with TRBD1 matching 9 bases. The CDR3 DNA, read in part, is TGTGCCAGCACGGACAGGGGCAACGAAAGATTATTT. Its translation is CASTDRGNERLF. The full CDR3 is CASTDRGNERLFF.